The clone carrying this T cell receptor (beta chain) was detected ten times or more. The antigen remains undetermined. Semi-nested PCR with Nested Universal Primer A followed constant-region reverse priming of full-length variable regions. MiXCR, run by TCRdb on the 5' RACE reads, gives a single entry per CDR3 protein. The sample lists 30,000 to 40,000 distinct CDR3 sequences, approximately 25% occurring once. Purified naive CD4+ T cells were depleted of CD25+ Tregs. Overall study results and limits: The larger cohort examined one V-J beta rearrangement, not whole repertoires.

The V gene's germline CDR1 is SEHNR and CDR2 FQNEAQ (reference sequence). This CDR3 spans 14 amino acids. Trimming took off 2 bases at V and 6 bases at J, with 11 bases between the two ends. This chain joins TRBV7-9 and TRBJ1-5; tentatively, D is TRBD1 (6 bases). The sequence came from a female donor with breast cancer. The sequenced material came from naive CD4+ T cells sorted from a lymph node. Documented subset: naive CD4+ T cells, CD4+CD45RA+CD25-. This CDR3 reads CASSLSGETQPQHF. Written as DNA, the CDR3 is TGTGCCAGCAGCTTATCAGGGGAAACTCAGCCCCAGCATTTT.